This entry is about one T cell receptor beta chain. What it binds is unknown. The treatment: 15 Gy SBRT to primary tumor, nephrectomy 4 weeks later. Nephrectomy followed 15 Gy stereotactic body radiation by 4 weeks. Profiling relied on immunoSEQ multiplex PCR, and the TCRdb table lists in-frame clones only, not all of them. Of roughly 14,000 clones listed, about three fifths are singletons. CDR3 length equals 16 residues. The V end lost 4 bases, the J end lost 0 bases, and 13 bases lay between the germline ends. Germline values: CDR1 SNHLY, CDR2 FYNNEI. These data are taken from a study of radiation and T cells in renal cell carcinoma. General study points: Top tumor clonotypes rose in blood 2 weeks post-radiation, then contracted.

This sequence joins TRBV2 and TRBJ1-5; perhaps TRBD1 as D (5 bases). The TCR sequence derives from a woman between 70 and 85 years old with renal cell carcinoma. The sample here was tumor tissue, taken from a patient whose treatment included radiotherapy and nephrectomy. CDR3 nucleotides: TGTGCCAGCAGTGGAGGGACGTCTTATAGCAATCAGCCCCAGCATTTT. Translation gives CASSGGTSYSNQPQHF.